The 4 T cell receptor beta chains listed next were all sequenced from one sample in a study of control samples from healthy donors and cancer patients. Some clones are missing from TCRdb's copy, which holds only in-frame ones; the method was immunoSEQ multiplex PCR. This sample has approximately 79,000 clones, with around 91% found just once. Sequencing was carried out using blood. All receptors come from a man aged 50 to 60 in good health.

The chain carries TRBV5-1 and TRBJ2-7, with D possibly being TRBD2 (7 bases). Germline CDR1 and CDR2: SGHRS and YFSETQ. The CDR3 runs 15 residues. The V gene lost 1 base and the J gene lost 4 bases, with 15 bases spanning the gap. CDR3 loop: CASSLPAAGAYEQYF. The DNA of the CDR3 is TGCGCCAGCAGCTTGCCTGCTGCGGGGGCATACGAGCAGTACTTC.

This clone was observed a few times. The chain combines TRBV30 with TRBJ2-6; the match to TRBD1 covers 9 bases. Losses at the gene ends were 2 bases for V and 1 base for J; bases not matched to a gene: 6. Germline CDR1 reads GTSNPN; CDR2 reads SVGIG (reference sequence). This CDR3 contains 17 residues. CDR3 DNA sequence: TGTGCCTGGAGTCCCGGAGACAGGGGGTCTGGGGCCAACGTCCTGACTTTC. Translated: CAWSPGDRGSGANVLTF.

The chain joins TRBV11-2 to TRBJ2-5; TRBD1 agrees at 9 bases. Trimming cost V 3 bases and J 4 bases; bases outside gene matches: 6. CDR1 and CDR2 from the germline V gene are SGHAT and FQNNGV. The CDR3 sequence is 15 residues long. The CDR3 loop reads CASSFGPGQGETQYF. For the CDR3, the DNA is TGTGCCAGCAGCTTCGGACCGGGACAGGGAGAGACCCAGTACTTC.

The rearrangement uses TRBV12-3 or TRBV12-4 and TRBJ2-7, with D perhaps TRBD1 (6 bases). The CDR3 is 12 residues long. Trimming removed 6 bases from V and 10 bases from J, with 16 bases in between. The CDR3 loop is CASSSRQDRQYF. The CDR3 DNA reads TGTGCCAGCAGCTCGCGACAGGATCGACAGTACTTC.